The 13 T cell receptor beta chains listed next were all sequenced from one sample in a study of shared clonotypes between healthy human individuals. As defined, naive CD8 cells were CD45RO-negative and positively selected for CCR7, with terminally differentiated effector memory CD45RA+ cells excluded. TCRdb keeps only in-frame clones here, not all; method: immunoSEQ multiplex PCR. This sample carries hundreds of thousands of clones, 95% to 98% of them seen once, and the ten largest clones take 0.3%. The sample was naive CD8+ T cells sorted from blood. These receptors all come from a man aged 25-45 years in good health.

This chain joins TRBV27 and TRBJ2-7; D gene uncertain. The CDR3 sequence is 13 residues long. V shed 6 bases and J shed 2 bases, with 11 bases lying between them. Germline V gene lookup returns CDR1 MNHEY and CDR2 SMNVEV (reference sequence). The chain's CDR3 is CASSTTATYEQYF. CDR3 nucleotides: TGTGCCAGCAGCACCACGGCCACCTACGAGCAGTACTTC.

CDR3 nucleotide sequence: TGTGCCAGCAGTTACTACGGAGGATCCTACGAGCAGTACTTC. Its translation: CASSYYGGSYEQYF. The rearrangement links TRBV6-5 to TRBJ2-7; the D gene is possibly TRBD2 (5 bases). The CDR3 runs 14 residues. CDR1 is MNHEY, CDR2 SVGAGI, per germline. V lost 1 base and J 1 base, leaving 8 bases between the germline ends.

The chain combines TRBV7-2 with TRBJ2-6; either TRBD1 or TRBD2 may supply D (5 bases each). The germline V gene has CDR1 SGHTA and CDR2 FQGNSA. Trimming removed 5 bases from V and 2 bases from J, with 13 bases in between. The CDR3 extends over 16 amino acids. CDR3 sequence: CASSGEADTGANVLTF. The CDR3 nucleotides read TGTGCCAGCAGCGGAGAAGCGGACACTGGGGCCAACGTCCTGACTTTC.

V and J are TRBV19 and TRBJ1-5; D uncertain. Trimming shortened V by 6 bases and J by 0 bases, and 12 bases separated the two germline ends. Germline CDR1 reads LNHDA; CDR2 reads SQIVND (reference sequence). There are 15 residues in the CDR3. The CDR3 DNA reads TGTGCCAGTAGCTCGGGAGAGGGTAGCAATCAGCCCCAGCATTTT. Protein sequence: CASSSGEGSNQPQHF. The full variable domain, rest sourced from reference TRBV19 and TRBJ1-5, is DGGITQSPKYLFRKEGQNVTLSCEQNLNHDAMYWYRQDPGQGLRLIYYSQIVNDFQKGDIAEGYSVSREKKESFPLTVTSAQKNPTAFYLCASSSGEGSNQPQHFGDGTRLSIL.

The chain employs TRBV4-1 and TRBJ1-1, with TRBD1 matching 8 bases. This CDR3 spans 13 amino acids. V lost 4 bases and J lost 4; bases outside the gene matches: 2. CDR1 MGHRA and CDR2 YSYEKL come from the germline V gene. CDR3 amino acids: CASSLDRGTEAFF. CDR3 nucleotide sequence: TGCGCCAGCAGCCTCGACAGGGGCACTGAAGCTTTCTTT.

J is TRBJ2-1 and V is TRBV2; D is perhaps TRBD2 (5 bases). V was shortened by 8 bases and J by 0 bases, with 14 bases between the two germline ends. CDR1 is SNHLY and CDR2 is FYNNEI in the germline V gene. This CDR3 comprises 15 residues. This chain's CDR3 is CASSGIRGSYNEQFF. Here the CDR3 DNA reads TGTGCCAGCTCGGGGATACGCGGCTCCTACAATGAGCAGTTCTTC.

The CDR3 DNA sequence: TGCGCCAGCAGCCCAATGGACGGAGCCTATGGCTACACCTTC. This codes for CASSPMDGAYGYTF. The V call is TRBV4-1, the J call TRBJ1-2; no clear D gene. Germline assignment: CDR1 MGHRA and CDR2 YSYEKL. Trimming took off 4 bases at V and 4 bases at J, with 13 bases between the two ends. The length of the CDR3 is 14 residues.

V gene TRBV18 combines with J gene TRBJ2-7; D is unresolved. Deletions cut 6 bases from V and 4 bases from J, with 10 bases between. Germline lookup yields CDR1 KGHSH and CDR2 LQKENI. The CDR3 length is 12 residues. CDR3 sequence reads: CASSLDIYEQYF. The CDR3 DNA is TGTGCCAGCTCCCTTGACATATACGAGCAGTACTTC.

CDR3 DNA: TGTGCCAGCAGCAACTTGCAGGGTGGGATCACTGAAGCTTTCTTT. This gives the protein CASSNLQGGITEAFF. The rearrangement uses TRBV11-1 and TRBJ1-1, with D possibly matching TRBD1 (5 bases). CDR3 size: 15 residues. CDR1 is SGHAT and CDR2 is FQDESV in the germline V gene (reference sequence). The V gene lost 5 bases and the J gene lost 4 bases, with 17 bases spanning the gap.

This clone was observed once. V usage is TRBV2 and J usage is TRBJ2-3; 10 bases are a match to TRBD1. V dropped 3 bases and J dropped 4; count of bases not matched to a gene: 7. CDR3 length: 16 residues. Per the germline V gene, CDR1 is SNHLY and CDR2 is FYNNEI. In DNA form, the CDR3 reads TGTGCCAGCAGTGAGTACGGGACAGGGGTTTCAGATACGCAGTATTTT. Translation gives CASSEYGTGVSDTQYF.

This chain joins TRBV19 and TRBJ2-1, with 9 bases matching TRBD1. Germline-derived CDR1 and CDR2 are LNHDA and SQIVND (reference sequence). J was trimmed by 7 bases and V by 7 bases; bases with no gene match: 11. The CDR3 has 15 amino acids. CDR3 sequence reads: CASTARTGVGNEQFF. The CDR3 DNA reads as TGTGCCAGTACCGCCAGGACAGGGGTGGGGAATGAGCAGTTCTTC.

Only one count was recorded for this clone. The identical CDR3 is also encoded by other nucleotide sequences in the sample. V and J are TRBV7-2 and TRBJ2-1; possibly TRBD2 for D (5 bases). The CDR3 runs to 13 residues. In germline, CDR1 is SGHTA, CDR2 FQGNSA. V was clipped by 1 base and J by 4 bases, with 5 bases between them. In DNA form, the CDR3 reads TGTGCCAGCAGCTTAGGACTATACAATGAGCAGTTCTTC. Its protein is CASSLGLYNEQFF.

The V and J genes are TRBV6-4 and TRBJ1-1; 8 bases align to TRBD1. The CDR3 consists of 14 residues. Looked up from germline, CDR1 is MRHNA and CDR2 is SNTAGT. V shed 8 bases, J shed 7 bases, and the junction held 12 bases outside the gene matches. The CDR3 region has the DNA TGTGCCAGCCGATACAGGGGGGGGACGGATGAAGCTTTCTTT. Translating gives CASRYRGGTDEAFF.